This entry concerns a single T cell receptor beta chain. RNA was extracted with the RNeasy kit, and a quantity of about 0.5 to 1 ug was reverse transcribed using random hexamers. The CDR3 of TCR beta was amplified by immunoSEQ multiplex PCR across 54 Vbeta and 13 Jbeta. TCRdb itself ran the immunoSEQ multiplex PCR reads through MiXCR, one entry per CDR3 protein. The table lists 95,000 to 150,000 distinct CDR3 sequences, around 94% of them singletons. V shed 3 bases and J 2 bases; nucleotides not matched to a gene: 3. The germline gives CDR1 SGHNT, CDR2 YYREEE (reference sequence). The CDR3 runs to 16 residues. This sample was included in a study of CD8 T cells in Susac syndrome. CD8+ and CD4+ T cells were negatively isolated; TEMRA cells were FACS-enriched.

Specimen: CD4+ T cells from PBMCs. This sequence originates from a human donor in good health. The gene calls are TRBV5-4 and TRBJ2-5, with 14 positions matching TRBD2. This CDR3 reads CASSSGLAGVQETQYF. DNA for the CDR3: TGTGCCAGCAGCTCGGGACTAGCGGGAGTTCAAGAGACCCAGTACTTC.